Listed here is a single T cell receptor beta chain. Its antigen is not known. This sample was taken from a study of monozygotic twins with inflammatory bowel disease. Study observations and caveats: Clonotype sharing was lower in IBD patients than healthy twins, most markedly with disease activity.

Germline V gene data show CDR1 as KGHSH and CDR2 as LQKENI. The CDR3 consists of 15 residues. A 6-nucleotide sample barcode was carried by the UMIs, which template switching added. Nested PCRs (about 15 and 9 cycles, two total) were applied to TCRalpha and TCRbeta cDNA. TCRdb reprocessed the 5' RACE reads and reports one entry per CDR3 protein, with no DNA. The sample totals around 400,000 distinct CDR3 sequences. V is TRBV18 and J is TRBJ1-1; the D gene TCRdb calls, TRBD1, cannot be checked with no DNA. Sequencing input: blood. The clonotype originates from a human donor with ulcerative colitis or Crohn's disease, or a healthy co-twin of an affected twin (not recorded which). The CDR3: CASSGGPMSYTEAFF. Full variable domain (outside the CDR3, taken from reference TRBV18 and TRBJ1-1): NAGVMQNPRHLVRRRGQEARLRCSPMKGHSHVYWYRQLPEEGLKFMVYLQKENIIDESGMPKERFSAEFPKEGPSILRIQQVVRGDSAAYFCASSGGPMSYTEAFFGQGTRLTVV.